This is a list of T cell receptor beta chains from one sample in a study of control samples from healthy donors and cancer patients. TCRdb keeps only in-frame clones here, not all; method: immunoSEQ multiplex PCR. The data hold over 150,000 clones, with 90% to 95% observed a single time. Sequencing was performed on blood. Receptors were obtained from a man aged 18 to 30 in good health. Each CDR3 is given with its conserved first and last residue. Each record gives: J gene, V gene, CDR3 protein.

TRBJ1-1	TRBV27	CASSFTGVAEAFF
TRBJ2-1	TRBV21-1	CASIPPRWRGAYNEQFF
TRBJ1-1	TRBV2	CASTGPNTEAFF
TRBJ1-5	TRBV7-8	CASSWDIAQPQHF
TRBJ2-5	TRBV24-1	CATSDSRGSVYGDFETQYF
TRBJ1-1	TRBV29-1	CSVEDDWQAGAFF
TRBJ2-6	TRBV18	CASSPEQGRAGANVLTF
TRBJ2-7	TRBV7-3	CASGSRSGGEQYF
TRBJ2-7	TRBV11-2	CASSPGQVSYEQYF
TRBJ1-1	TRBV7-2	CASSLGGVEYTEAFF
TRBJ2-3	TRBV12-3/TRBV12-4	CASSKGDTQYF